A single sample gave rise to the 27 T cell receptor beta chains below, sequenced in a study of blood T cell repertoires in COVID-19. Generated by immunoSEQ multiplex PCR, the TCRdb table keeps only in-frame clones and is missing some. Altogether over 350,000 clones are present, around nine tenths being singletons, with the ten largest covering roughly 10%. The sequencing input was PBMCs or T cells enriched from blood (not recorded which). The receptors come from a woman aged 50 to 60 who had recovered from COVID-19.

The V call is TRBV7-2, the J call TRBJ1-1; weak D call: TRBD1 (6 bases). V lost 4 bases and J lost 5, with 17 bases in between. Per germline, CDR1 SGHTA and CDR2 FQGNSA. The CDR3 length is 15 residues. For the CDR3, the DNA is TGTGCCAGCAGCTCCGATTGGGGAGGGGGAACTGAAGCTTTCTTT. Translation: CASSSDWGGGTEAFF.

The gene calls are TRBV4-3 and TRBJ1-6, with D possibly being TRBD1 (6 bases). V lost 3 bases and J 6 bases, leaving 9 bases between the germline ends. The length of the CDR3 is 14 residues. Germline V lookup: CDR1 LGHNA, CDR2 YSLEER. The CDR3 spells CASSQDRLNSPLHF. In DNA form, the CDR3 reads TGCGCCAGCAGCCAGGACAGACTTAATTCACCCCTCCACTTT.

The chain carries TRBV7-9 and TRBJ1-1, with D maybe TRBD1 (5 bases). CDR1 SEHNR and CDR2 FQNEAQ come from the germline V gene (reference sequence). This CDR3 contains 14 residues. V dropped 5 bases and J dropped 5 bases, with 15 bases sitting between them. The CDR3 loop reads CASSIGGLKTEAFF. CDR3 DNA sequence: TGTGCCAGCAGCATCGGGGGTCTTAAGACTGAAGCTTTCTTT.

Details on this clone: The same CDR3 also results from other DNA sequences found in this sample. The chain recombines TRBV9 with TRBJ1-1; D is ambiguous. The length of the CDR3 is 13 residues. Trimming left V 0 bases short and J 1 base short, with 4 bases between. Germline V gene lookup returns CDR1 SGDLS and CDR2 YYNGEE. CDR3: CASSVAGNTEAFF. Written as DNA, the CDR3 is TGTGCCAGCAGCGTAGCGGGGAACACTGAAGCTTTCTTT.

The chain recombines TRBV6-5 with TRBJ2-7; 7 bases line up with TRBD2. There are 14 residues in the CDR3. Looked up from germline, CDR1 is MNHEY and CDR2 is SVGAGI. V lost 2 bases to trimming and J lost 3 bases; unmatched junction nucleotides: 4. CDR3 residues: CASSYGGTNYEQYF. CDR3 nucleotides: TGTGCCAGCAGTTACGGGGGGACTAACTACGAGCAGTACTTC.

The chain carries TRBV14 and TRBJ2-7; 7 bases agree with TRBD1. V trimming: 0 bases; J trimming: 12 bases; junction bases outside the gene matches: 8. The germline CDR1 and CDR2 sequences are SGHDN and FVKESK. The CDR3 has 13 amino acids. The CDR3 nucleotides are TGTGCCAGCAGCCAAGAGCGACAGGGTATCAGGTACTTC. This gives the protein CASSQERQGIRYF.

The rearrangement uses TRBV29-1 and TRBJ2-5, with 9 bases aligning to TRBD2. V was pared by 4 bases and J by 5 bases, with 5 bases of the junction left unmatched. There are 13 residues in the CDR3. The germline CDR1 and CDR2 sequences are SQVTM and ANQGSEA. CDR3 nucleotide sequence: TGCAGCGTTGTTGCGGGGGGGCCCGAGACCCAGTACTTC. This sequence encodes CSVVAGGPETQYF. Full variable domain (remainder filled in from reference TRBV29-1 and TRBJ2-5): SAVISQKPSRDICQRGTSLTIQCQVDSQVTMMFWYRQQPGQSLTLIATANQGSEATYESGFVIDKFPISRPNLTFSTLTVSNMSPEDSSIYLCSVVAGGPETQYFGPGTRLLVL.

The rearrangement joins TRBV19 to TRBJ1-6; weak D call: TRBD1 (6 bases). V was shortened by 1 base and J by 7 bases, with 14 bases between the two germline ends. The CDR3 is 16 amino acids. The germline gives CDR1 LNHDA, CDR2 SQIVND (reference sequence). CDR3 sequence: CASSIVPQGSNSPLHF. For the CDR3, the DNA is TGTGCCAGTAGTATAGTCCCACAGGGCAGCAATTCACCCCTCCACTTT. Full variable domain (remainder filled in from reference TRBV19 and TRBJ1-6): DGGITQSPKYLFRKEGQNVTLSCEQNLNHDAMYWYRQDPGQGLRLIYYSQIVNDFQKGDIAEGYSVSREKKESFPLTVTSAQKNPTAFYLCASSIVPQGSNSPLHFGNGTRLTVT.

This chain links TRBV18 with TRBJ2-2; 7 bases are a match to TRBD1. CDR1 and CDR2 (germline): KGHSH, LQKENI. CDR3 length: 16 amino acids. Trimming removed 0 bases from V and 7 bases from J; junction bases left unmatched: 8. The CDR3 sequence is CASSPPSGTALGELFF. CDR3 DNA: TGTGCCAGCTCACCACCGAGTGGGACAGCCCTCGGGGAGCTGTTTTTT. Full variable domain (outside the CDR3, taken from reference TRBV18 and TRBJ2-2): NAGVMQNPRHLVRRRGQEARLRCSPMKGHSHVYWYRQLPEEGLKFMVYLQKENIIDESGMPKERFSAEFPKEGPSILRIQQVVRGDSAAYFCASSPPSGTALGELFFGEGSRLTVL.

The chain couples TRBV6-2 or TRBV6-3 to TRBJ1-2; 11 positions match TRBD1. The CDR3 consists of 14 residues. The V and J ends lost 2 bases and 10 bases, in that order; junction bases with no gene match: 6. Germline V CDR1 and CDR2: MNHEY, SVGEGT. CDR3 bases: TGTGCCAGCAGTTACGAGGGACAGGGGGTTTCCTACACCTTC. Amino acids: CASSYEGQGVSYTF.

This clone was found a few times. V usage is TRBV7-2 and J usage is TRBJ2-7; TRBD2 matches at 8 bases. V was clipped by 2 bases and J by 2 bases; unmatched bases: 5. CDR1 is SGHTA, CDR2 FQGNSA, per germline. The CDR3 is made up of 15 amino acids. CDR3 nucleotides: TGTGCCAGCAGCTTAAACGCGGGGGGAGCCTACGAGCAGTACTTC. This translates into CASSLNAGGAYEQYF.

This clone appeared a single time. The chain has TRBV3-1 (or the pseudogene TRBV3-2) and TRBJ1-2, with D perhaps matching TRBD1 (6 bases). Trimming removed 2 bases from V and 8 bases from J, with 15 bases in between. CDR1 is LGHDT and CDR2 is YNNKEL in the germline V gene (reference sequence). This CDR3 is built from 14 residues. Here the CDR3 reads CASSQIQGIDGYTF. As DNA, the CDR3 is TGTGCCAGCAGCCAAATTCAGGGGATCGACGGCTACACCTTC.

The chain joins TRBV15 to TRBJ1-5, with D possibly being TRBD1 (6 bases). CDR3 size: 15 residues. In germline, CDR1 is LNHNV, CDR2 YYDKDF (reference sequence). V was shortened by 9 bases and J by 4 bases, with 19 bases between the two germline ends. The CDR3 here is CATTLSQGGNQPQHF. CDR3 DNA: TGTGCCACTACCTTGTCACAGGGAGGGAATCAGCCCCAGCATTTT.

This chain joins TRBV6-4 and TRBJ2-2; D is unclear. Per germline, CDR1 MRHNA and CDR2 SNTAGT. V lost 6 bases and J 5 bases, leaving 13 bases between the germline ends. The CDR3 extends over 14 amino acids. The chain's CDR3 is CASSNRTDTGELFF. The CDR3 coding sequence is TGTGCCAGCAGCAATCGAACAGATACCGGGGAGCTGTTTTTT.

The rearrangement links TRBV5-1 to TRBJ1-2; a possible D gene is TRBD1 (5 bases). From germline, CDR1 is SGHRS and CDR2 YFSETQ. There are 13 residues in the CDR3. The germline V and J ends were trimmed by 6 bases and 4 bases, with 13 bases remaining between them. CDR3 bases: TGCGCCAGCACCTCGGGGGGAATCTATGGCTACACCTTC. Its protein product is CASTSGGIYGYTF.

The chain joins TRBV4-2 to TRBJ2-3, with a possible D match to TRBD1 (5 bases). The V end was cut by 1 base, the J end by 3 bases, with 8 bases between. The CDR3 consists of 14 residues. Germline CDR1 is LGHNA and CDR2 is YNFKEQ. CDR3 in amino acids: CASSQVKGTDTQYF. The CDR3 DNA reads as TGTGCCAGCAGCCAAGTTAAGGGGACAGATACGCAGTATTTT.

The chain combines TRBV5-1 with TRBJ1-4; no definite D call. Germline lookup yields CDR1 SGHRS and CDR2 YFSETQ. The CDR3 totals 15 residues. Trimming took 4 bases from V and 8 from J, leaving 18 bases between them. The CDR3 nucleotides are TGCGCCAGCAGCCTCGACAAGTGGGCGGGAGAAAAACTGTTTTTT. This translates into CASSLDKWAGEKLFF.

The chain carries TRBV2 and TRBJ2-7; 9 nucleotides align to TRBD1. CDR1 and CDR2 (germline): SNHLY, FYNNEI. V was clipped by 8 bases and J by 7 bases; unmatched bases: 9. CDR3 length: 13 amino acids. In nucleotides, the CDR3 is TGTGCCAGCGGTCGGGACAGGGCTGTAGAGCAGTACTTC. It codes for CASGRDRAVEQYF.

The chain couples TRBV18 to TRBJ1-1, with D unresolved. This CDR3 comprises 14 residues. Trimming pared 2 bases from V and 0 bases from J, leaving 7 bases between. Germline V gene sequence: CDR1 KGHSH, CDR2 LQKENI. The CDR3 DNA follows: TGTGCCAGCTCACCAGCGGTCGTGAACACTGAAGCTTTCTTT. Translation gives CASSPAVVNTEAFF.

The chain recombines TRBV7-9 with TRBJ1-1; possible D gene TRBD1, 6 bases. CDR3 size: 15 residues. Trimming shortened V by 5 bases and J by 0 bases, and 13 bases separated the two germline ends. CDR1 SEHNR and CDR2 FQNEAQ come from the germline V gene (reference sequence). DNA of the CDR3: TGTGCCAGCAGCCGTGACAGGATGATGAACACTGAAGCTTTCTTT. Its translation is CASSRDRMMNTEAFF.

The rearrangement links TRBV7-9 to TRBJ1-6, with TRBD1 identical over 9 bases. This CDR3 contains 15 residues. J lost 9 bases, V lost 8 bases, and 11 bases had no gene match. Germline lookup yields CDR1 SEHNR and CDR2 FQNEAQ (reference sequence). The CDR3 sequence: CASGGIGQGFSPLHF. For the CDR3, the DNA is TGTGCCAGCGGCGGGATAGGACAGGGGTTTTCACCCCTCCACTTT.

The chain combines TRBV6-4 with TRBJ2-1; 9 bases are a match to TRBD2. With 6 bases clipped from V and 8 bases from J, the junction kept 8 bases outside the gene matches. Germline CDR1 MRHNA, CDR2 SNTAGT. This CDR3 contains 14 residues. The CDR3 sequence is CASSQTSGLDEQFF. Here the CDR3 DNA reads TGTGCCAGCAGCCAGACTAGCGGACTCGATGAGCAGTTCTTC.

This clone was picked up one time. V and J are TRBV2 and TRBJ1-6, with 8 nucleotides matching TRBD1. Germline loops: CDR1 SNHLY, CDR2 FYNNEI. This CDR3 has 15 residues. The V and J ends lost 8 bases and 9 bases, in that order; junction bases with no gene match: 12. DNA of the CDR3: TGTGCCAGCGGGGGGAGGGACAGGAAAGGTTCACCCCTCCACTTT. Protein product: CASGGRDRKGSPLHF.

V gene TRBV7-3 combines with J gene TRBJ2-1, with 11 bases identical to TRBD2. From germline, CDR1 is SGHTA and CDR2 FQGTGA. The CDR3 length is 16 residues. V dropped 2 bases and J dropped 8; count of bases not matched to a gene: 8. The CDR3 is CASSLGLAGGLDEQFF. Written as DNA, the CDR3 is TGTGCCAGCAGCTTAGGGTTAGCGGGGGGGCTCGATGAGCAGTTCTTC. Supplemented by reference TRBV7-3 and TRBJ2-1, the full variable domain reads GAGVSQTPSNKVTEKGKYVELRCDPISGHTALYWYRQSLGQGPEFLIYFQGTGAADDSGLPNDRFFAVRPEGSVSTLKIQRTERGDSAVYLCASSLGLAGGLDEQFFGPGTRLTVL.

The DNA of the CDR3 is TGTGCCAGCAGCAGAGAGCAGGGGATGAACACTGAAGCTTTCTTT. Residues: CASSREQGMNTEAFF. This chain uses TRBV5-4 with TRBJ1-1; TRBD1 is a possible D gene (6 bases). CDR3 length equals 15 residues. The V and J ends lost 4 bases and 0 bases respectively, with 13 bases between them. CDR1 is SGHNT, CDR2 YYREEE, per germline (reference sequence).

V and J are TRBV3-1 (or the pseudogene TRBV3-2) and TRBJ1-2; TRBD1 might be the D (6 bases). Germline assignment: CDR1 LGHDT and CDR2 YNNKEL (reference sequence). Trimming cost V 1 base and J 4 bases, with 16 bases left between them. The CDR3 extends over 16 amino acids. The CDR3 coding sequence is TGTGCCAGCAGCCAAGTAAGGGGACACGGTGGCTATGGCTACACCTTC. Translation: CASSQVRGHGGYGYTF.

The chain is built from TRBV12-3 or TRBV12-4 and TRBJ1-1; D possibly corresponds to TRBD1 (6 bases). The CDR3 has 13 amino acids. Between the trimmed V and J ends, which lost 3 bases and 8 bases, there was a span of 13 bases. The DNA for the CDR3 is TGTGCCAGCAGTTTCTCGACAGGCCTAGAAGCTTTCTTT. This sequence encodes CASSFSTGLEAFF.